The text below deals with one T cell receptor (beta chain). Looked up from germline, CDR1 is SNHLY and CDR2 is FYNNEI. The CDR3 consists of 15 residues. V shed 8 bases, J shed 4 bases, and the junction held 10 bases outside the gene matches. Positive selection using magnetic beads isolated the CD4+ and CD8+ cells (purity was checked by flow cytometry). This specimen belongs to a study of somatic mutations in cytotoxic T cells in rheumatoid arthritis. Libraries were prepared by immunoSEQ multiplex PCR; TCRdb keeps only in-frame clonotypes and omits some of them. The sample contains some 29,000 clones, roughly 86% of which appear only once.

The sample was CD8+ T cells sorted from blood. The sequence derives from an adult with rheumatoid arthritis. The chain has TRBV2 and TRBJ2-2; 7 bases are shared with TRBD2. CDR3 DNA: TGTGCCAGCTCTTCGTGGGAGGGCCTCACCGGGGAGCTGTTTTTT. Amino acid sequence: CASSSWEGLTGELFF.